The next 30 T cell receptor beta chains were all read from a single sample in a study of CD4 T cells in relation to SARS-CoV-2 and coronaviruses. The method was immunoSEQ multiplex PCR; TCRdb's version includes in-frame clones alone and lacks a portion of them. The sample has about 21,000 clones, about 80% seen once. The unexposed donors gave CD4+ T cells in about 2011-2019, prior to COVID-19. The cells were cultured for around ten days before CD4+ T cells were isolated. No antigen has been identified for these receptors. The sequencing input was CD4+ T cells from PBMCs, cultured in vitro. Receptors were obtained from a human donor in good health.

This clone appeared a few times. The gene calls are TRBV3-1 (or the pseudogene TRBV3-2) and TRBJ2-7, with D unclear. The V end lost 1 base, the J end lost 2 bases, and 9 bases lay between the germline ends. The CDR3 runs 14 residues. CDR1 is LGHDT, CDR2 YNNKEL, per germline (reference sequence). The DNA for the CDR3 is TGTGCCAGCAGCCAAGTTCCCGAAACCTACGAGCAGTACTTC. This gives the protein CASSQVPETYEQYF.

This clone was counted only a few times. The rearrangement links TRBV11-2 to TRBJ1-2; a weak D match, TRBD1 (5 bases). This CDR3 region has 13 residues. Trimming shortened V by 1 base and J by 7 bases, and 10 bases separated the two germline ends. CDR1 and CDR2 from the germline V gene are SGHAT and FQNNGV. This CDR3 is CASSLGGVIGYTF. DNA for the CDR3: TGTGCCAGCAGCTTAGGAGGGGTAATTGGCTACACCTTC.

CDR3 in amino acids: CASSLAGGDYEQYF. The CDR3 DNA sequence: TGTGCCAGCAGCTTAGCAGGCGGGGACTACGAGCAGTACTTC. The chain has TRBV7-2 and TRBJ2-7; D may be TRBD2 (6 bases). Per germline, CDR1 SGHTA and CDR2 FQGNSA. The CDR3 is made up of 14 amino acids. V was shortened by 0 bases and J by 3 bases, with 9 bases between the two germline ends.

The rearrangement joins TRBV14 to TRBJ1-5; TRBD1 might be the D (6 bases). Trimming took off 1 base at V and 3 bases at J, with 16 bases between the two ends. Germline V gene data show CDR1 as SGHDN and CDR2 as FVKESK. The CDR3 loop spans 17 amino acids. CDR3 bases: TGTGCCAGCAGCCAAGGCCTCTTGGGGGGCCCCAATCAGCCCCAGCATTTT. It translates to CASSQGLLGGPNQPQHF.

This rearrangement joins TRBV12-5 to TRBJ2-2; TRBD2 aligns across 8 bases. Germline-derived CDR1 and CDR2 are LGHNT and FRNRAP. V shed 5 bases and J 2 bases; nucleotides not matched to a gene: 7. This CDR3 spans 16 amino acids. The CDR3 nucleotides are TGTGCTAGTGGTCTGGGAGTAGCGGGAAACACCGGGGAGCTGTTTTTT. It codes for CASGLGVAGNTGELFF.

The chain couples TRBV4-1 to TRBJ1-4; weak D call: TRBD1 (5 bases). V was clipped by 2 bases and J by 4 bases, with 11 bases between them. The germline V gene has CDR1 MGHRA and CDR2 YSYEKL. This CDR3 is 15 amino acids long. CDR3 coding DNA: TGCGCCAGCAGCCAACCTGGACAAATTAATGAAAAACTGTTTTTT. Protein product: CASSQPGQINEKLFF.

The chain uses TRBV6-5 and TRBJ2-7; D is unresolved. In germline, CDR1 is MNHEY, CDR2 SVGAGI. CDR3 size: 15 residues. Trimming stripped 4 bases from V and 3 bases from J, with 16 bases between. CDR3 protein: CASSFTANGYYEQYF. CDR3 bases: TGTGCCAGCAGTTTTACAGCAAATGGATACTACGAGCAGTACTTC.

The chain is built from TRBV19 and TRBJ1-6; 9 bases agree with TRBD1. V shed 3 bases, J shed 3 bases, and the junction held 6 bases outside the gene matches. Germline V CDR1 and CDR2: LNHDA, SQIVND (reference sequence). The CDR3 is 17 residues long. In DNA form, the CDR3 reads TGTGCCAGTAGTATTCCGGGACAGGGTCTCTATAATTCACCCCTCCACTTT. Protein sequence: CASSIPGQGLYNSPLHF.

This chain joins TRBV7-9 and TRBJ1-5; 8 positions agree with TRBD1. This CDR3 contains 15 residues. Per germline, CDR1 SEHNR and CDR2 FQNEAQ (reference sequence). Trimming cost V 5 bases and J 1 base; bases outside gene matches: 4. The CDR3 nucleotides are TGTGCCAGCAGCGCGGACAGGGTGAGCAATCAGCCCCAGCATTTT. Protein sequence: CASSADRVSNQPQHF.

The rearrangement links TRBV3-1 (or the pseudogene TRBV3-2) to TRBJ1-5, with D possibly TRBD1 on 5 matching bases. In germline, CDR1 is LGHDT, CDR2 YNNKEL (reference sequence). The CDR3 has 14 amino acids. The V end lost 2 bases, the J end lost 0 bases, and 5 bases lay between the germline ends. CDR3 coding DNA: TGTGCCAGCAGCCAACAGGGTAGCAATCAGCCCCAGCATTTT. This translates into CASSQQGSNQPQHF.

The CDR3 spells CASSQGHRDFYEQYF. CDR3 coding DNA: TGTGCCAGCAGCCAAGGACACCGGGACTTCTACGAGCAGTACTTC. The chain links TRBV3-1 (or the pseudogene TRBV3-2) to TRBJ2-7; weak D call: TRBD2 (6 bases). The CDR3 extends over 15 amino acids. V was pared by 1 base and J by 3 bases, with 13 bases between. Germline CDR1 and CDR2: LGHDT and YNNKEL (reference sequence).

The chain carries TRBV4-1 and TRBJ2-7; D is tentatively TRBD1 or TRBD2 (5 bases each). V lost 0 bases and J 2 bases, leaving 14 bases between the germline ends. CDR1 is MGHRA, CDR2 YSYEKL, per germline. The length of the CDR3 is 16 residues. The CDR3 protein is CASSQDFGGVTYEQYF. Here the CDR3 DNA reads TGCGCCAGCAGCCAAGATTTTGGGGGAGTTACCTACGAGCAGTACTTC.

This clone occurred a few times. The V and J genes are TRBV12-5 and TRBJ1-5, with 8 bases fitting TRBD1. V lost 5 bases and J lost 2; bases outside the gene matches: 2. CDR3 size: 14 residues. Germline CDR1 LGHNT, CDR2 FRNRAP. This CDR3 is CASGPGQGNQPQHF. As DNA, the CDR3 is TGTGCTAGTGGTCCGGGACAGGGCAATCAGCCCCAGCATTTT.

The V gene is TRBV25-1, the J gene TRBJ2-7; a weak D match, TRBD2 (5 bases). V dropped 4 bases and J dropped 9 bases, with 22 bases sitting between them. CDR1 is MGHDK, CDR2 SYGVNS, per germline. This CDR3 region has 15 residues. The CDR3 loop is CASSGWETALRGQYF. The CDR3, as DNA: TGTGCCAGCAGTGGATGGGAGACTGCTCTACGAGGGCAGTACTTC.

The chain combines TRBV15 with TRBJ2-7, with TRBD1 matching 10 bases. This CDR3 contains 15 residues. Trimming removed 8 bases from V and 2 bases from J; junction bases left unmatched: 9. CDR1 and CDR2 from the germline V gene are LNHNV and YYDKDF (reference sequence). DNA of the CDR3: TGTGCCACCGGTGACCGGGACAGGGGAACCTACGAGCAGTACTTC. Its translation is CATGDRDRGTYEQYF.

The chain is built from TRBV9 and TRBJ2-7, with TRBD2 as a possible D gene (6 bases). There are 16 residues in the CDR3. V was pared by 0 bases and J by 0 bases, with 13 bases between. CDR1 is SGDLS and CDR2 is YYNGEE in the germline V gene. CDR3 sequence reads: CASSVVASAASYEQYF. The CDR3 DNA is TGTGCCAGCAGCGTAGTAGCTAGCGCGGCCTCCTACGAGCAGTACTTC.

The chain combines TRBV9 with TRBJ2-2; D unclear. V was clipped by 0 bases and J by 6 bases, with 18 bases between them. Germline loops: CDR1 SGDLS, CDR2 YYNGEE. The CDR3 sequence is 17 residues long. The CDR3 sequence: CASSVETSTAGAGELFF. CDR3 in DNA: TGTGCCAGCAGCGTAGAAACCTCGACCGCCGGTGCCGGGGAGCTGTTTTTT.

The chain has TRBV19 and TRBJ1-2, with D possibly matching TRBD1 (5 bases). This CDR3 is 16 amino acids long. The germline V gene has CDR1 LNHDA and CDR2 SQIVND (reference sequence). V was trimmed by 6 bases and J by 1 base, leaving 18 bases between them. CDR3 DNA sequence: TGTGCCAGTAGATCGGGACGCTCTTGGGATAACTATGGCTACACCTTC. Its translation: CASRSGRSWDNYGYTF. Complete variable domain (other parts from reference TRBV19 and TRBJ1-2): DGGITQSPKYLFRKEGQNVTLSCEQNLNHDAMYWYRQDPGQGLRLIYYSQIVNDFQKGDIAEGYSVSREKKESFPLTVTSAQKNPTAFYLCASRSGRSWDNYGYTFGSGTRLTVV.

The chain employs TRBV5-5 and TRBJ2-1; 7 bases match TRBD2. The CDR3 extends over 15 amino acids. Germline V gene lookup returns CDR1 SGHKS and CDR2 YYEKEE (reference sequence). J was trimmed by 0 bases and V by 8 bases; bases with no gene match: 8. As DNA, the CDR3 is TGTGCCAGTGACGAGAGCGGGAACTCCTACAATGAGCAGTTCTTC. Protein sequence: CASDESGNSYNEQFF. The full variable domain, its missing parts supplied by reference TRBV5-5 and TRBJ2-1, is DAGVTQSPTHLIKTRGQQVTLRCSPISGHKSVSWYQQVLGQGPQFIFQYYEKEERGRGNFPDRFSARQFPNYSSELNVNALLLGDSALYLCASDESGNSYNEQFFGPGTRLTVL.

The genes are TRBV5-4 and TRBJ2-2; D is unresolved. V dropped 3 bases and J dropped 2 bases, with 14 bases sitting between them. The germline V gene has CDR1 SGHNT and CDR2 YYREEE (reference sequence). The CDR3 is made up of 16 amino acids. The CDR3 spells CASSSPQYRNTGELFF. The CDR3 DNA reads as TGTGCCAGCAGCTCACCCCAATACAGAAACACCGGGGAGCTGTTTTTT.

This clone has a handful of counts. CDR3 DNA: TGTGCCAGCAGGTGGGGGGAGTATAGCAATCAGCCCCAGCATTTT. Protein sequence: CASRWGEYSNQPQHF. The chain employs TRBV2 and TRBJ1-5; the D gene is possibly TRBD1 (5 bases). V shed 6 bases and J shed 0 bases, with 12 bases lying between them. This CDR3 has 15 residues. In germline, CDR1 is SNHLY, CDR2 FYNNEI. Complete variable domain (other parts from reference TRBV2 and TRBJ1-5): EPEVTQTPSHQVTQMGQEVILRCVPISNHLYFYWYRQILGQKVEFLVSFYNNEISEKSEIFDDQFSVERPDGSNFTLKIRSTKLEDSAMYFCASRWGEYSNQPQHFGDGTRLSIL.

The chain links TRBV15 to TRBJ2-7, with D maybe TRBD1 (5 bases). V gave up 0 bases and J gave up 0 bases, with 9 bases separating them. Looked up from germline, CDR1 is LNHNV and CDR2 is YYDKDF (reference sequence). The CDR3 totals 15 residues. CDR3 loop: CATSRDIQGSYEQYF. For the CDR3, the DNA is TGTGCCACCAGCAGAGATATCCAGGGCTCCTACGAGCAGTACTTC.

The sample holds one count of this clone. This chain links TRBV5-1 with TRBJ1-4; no reliable D call. Trimming shortened V by 3 bases and J by 2 bases, and 8 bases separated the two germline ends. In germline, CDR1 is SGHRS, CDR2 YFSETQ. This CDR3 contains 14 residues. CDR3 protein: CASSSGPTNEKLFF. In nucleotides, the CDR3 is TGCGCCAGCAGCTCCGGGCCTACTAATGAAAAACTGTTTTTT.

The chain recombines TRBV6-5 with TRBJ1-5; TRBD1 aligns across 7 bases. CDR3 size: 15 residues. The V gene's germline CDR1 is MNHEY and CDR2 SVGAGI. The trim removed 5 bases at V and 3 bases at J, leaving 7 bases unmatched. In DNA form, the CDR3 reads TGTGCCAGCAGTCACAGGGGTAGGGACAATCAGCCCCAGCATTTT. This translates into CASSHRGRDNQPQHF.

The V call is TRBV5-6, the J call TRBJ1-1; D not certain. V was shortened by 0 bases and J by 2 bases, with 8 bases between the two germline ends. CDR1 is SGHDT and CDR2 is YYEEEE in the germline V gene. The CDR3 sequence is 14 residues long. CDR3 protein: CASSLGRPNTEAFF. CDR3 sequence (DNA): TGTGCCAGCAGCTTGGGGAGGCCCAACACTGAAGCTTTCTTT.

The chain employs TRBV28 and TRBJ2-1, with D possibly called TRBD1 or TRBD2 (7 bases each). Germline V lookup: CDR1 MDHEN, CDR2 SYDVKM. The CDR3 contains 16 residues. V was shortened by 6 bases and J by 10 bases, with 25 bases between the two germline ends. CDR3 in amino acids: CASRSTGAGVWREQFF. The CDR3, as DNA: TGTGCCAGCAGGTCCACAGGGGCGGGAGTTTGGAGGGAGCAGTTCTTC.

This clone was picked up one time. The J gene is TRBJ2-7, the V gene TRBV7-6; perhaps D is TRBD1 or TRBD2 (5 bases each). The germline gives CDR1 SGHVS, CDR2 FNYEAQ. V was cut by 5 bases and J by 1 base, with 15 bases left in between. The CDR3 has 15 residues. CDR3 bases: TGTGCCAGCAGCCGCGCCGGGACGCCATCCTACGAGCAGTACTTC. Encoded protein: CASSRAGTPSYEQYF. Full variable domain (missing parts from reference TRBV7-6 and TRBJ2-7): GAGVSQSPRYKVTKRGQDVALRCDPISGHVSLYWYRQALGQGPEFLTYFNYEAQQDKSGLPNDRFSAERPEGSISTLTIQRTEQRDSAMYRCASSRAGTPSYEQYFGPGTRLTVT.

This sequence joins TRBV4-1 and TRBJ1-4; D remains unclear. Germline CDR1 is MGHRA and CDR2 is YSYEKL. This CDR3 has 14 residues. The V and J ends lost 0 bases and 5 bases respectively, with 7 bases between them. The CDR3 spells CASSQEGLNEKLFF. The CDR3 bases are TGCGCCAGCAGCCAAGAAGGGTTGAATGAAAAACTGTTTTTT.

The V gene is TRBV18, the J gene TRBJ1-5, with D maybe TRBD1 (6 bases). V lost 5 bases and J lost 6, with 17 bases in between. Looked up from germline, CDR1 is KGHSH and CDR2 is LQKENI. This CDR3 is 15 amino acids long. The CDR3 nucleotides read TGTGCCAGCTCAGGGGACATTGGGGCTGGTCAGCCCCAGCATTTT. This sequence encodes CASSGDIGAGQPQHF.

The chain recombines TRBV24-1 with TRBJ2-5; D not resolved. Germline lookup yields CDR1 KGHDR and CDR2 SFDVKD. The CDR3 sequence is 12 residues long. V was clipped by 2 bases and J by 2 bases, with 2 bases between them. This CDR3 reads CATSDSQETQYF. Written as DNA, the CDR3 is TGTGCCACCAGTGATTCACAAGAGACCCAGTACTTC.